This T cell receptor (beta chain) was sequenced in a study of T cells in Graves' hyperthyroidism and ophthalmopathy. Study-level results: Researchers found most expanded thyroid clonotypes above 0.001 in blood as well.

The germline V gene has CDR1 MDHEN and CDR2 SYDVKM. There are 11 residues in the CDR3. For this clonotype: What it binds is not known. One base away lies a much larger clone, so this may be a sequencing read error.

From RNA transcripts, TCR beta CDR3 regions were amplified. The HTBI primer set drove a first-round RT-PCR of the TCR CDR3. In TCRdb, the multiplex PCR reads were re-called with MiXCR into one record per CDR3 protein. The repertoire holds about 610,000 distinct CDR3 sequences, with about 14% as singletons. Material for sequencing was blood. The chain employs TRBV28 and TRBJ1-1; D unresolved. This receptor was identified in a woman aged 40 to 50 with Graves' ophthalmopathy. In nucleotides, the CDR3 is TGTGCCAGCAGGACACGTTTCGGAGCTTCCTTT. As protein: CASRTRFGASF.